Following are 10 T cell receptor beta chains from one sample sequenced in a study of blood T cells in healthy people across ages. Sample-barcoded 5' priming and a J-beta primer mix drove a second PCR of about 7 to 12 cycles. From the 5' RACE reads, TCRdb called clonotypes with MiXCR, one entry per CDR3 protein. Of 790,000 or so distinct CDR3 sequences in the sample, roughly three fifths were seen once. Material for sequencing was blood. Receptor source: a man in his forties or fifties in good health.

The rearrangement uses TRBV18 and TRBJ2-7; the D is unclear. Trimming removed 1 base from V and 2 bases from J, with 9 bases in between. Per the germline V gene, CDR1 is KGHSH and CDR2 is LQKENI. CDR3 length equals 14 residues. CDR3 region: CASSPLSTAYEQYF. DNA of the CDR3: TGTGCCAGCTCACCACTTTCTACGGCCTACGAGCAGTACTTC.

The V call is TRBV7-8, the J call TRBJ2-7; D not certain. The last part of the DNA fits TRBJ2-4 better; the J call may be wrong. Germline V lookup: CDR1 SGHVS, CDR2 FQNEAQ. The CDR3 is 14 residues long. As DNA, the CDR3 is TGTGCCAGCAGCGCCGGGCGCTTCGGGAACATTCAGTACTTC. Translation: CASSAGRFGNIQYF.

This chain joins TRBV28 and TRBJ2-3, with D perhaps TRBD2 (5 bases). Trimming took 8 bases from V and 7 from J, leaving 10 bases between them. CDR3 size: 11 residues. Germline V gives CDR1 MDHEN, CDR2 SYDVKM. DNA for the CDR3: TGTGCCAGCCAGACGGGGAATACGCAGTATTTT. It translates to CASQTGNTQYF.

This chain links TRBV7-2 with TRBJ1-5; 8 bases map to TRBD1. Trimming removed 1 base from V and 5 bases from J; junction bases left unmatched: 10. The CDR3 spans 17 residues. The germline V gene encodes CDR1 SGHTA and CDR2 FQGNSA. The DNA of the CDR3 is TGTGCCAGCAGCTTAGATCGGACAGGGTTCGGCCATCAGCCCCAGCATTTT. Translated, it gives CASSLDRTGFGHQPQHF.

The rearrangement links TRBV29-1 to TRBJ2-1; 9 bases are a match to TRBD2. This CDR3 is 15 amino acids long. V trimming: 4 bases; J trimming: 4 bases; junction bases outside the gene matches: 8. CDR1 SQVTM and CDR2 ANQGSEA come from the germline V gene. CDR3: CSVVLGGGVYNEQFF. As DNA, the CDR3 is TGCAGCGTTGTATTGGGCGGGGGGGTTTACAATGAGCAGTTCTTC.

The rearrangement uses TRBV9 and TRBJ2-7, with D tentatively TRBD1 or TRBD2 (5 bases each). V was shortened by 2 bases and J by 3 bases, with 9 bases between the two germline ends. CDR3 length equals 13 residues. The germline V gene has CDR1 SGDLS and CDR2 YYNGEE. CDR3 sequence (DNA): TGTGCCAGCAGCGTGGGGACCAACTACGAGCAGTACTTC. Amino acid sequence: CASSVGTNYEQYF. Combining the CDR3 with reference TRBV9 and TRBJ2-7 gives the whole variable domain DSGVTQTPKHLITATGQRVTLRCSPRSGDLSVYWYQQSLDQGLQFLIQYYNGEERAKGNILERFSAQQFPDLHSELNLSSLELGDSALYFCASSVGTNYEQYFGPGTRLTVT.

The chain joins TRBV11-2 to TRBJ2-3; tentatively, D is TRBD2 (5 bases). CDR1 SGHAT and CDR2 FQNNGV come from the germline V gene. Trimming pared 5 bases from V and 10 bases from J, leaving 16 bases between. The CDR3 covers 13 residues. The CDR3 nucleotides read TGTGCCAGCAGCGTCCCCCCGGGGATCGCGCAGTATTTT. Protein sequence: CASSVPPGIAQYF.

The chain couples TRBV5-6 to TRBJ2-3; perhaps D is TRBD1 or TRBD2 (6 bases each). V was clipped by 3 bases and J by 2 bases, with 16 bases between them. CDR1 is SGHDT and CDR2 is YYEEEE in the germline V gene. CDR3 size: 16 residues. In DNA form, the CDR3 reads TGTGCCAGCAGCTCCGGGGGAAGGGGGAACACAGATACGCAGTATTTT. As protein: CASSSGGRGNTDTQYF.

The rearrangement links TRBV9 to TRBJ1-1; TRBD1 matches 9 bases. Unmatched junction bases numbered 7, after V lost 3 bases and J lost 1 base. CDR1 SGDLS and CDR2 YYNGEE come from the germline V gene. This CDR3 comprises 16 residues. The CDR3 protein is CASSGVGQGRNTEAFF. CDR3 coding DNA: TGTGCCAGCAGCGGGGTGGGACAGGGTCGGAACACTGAAGCTTTCTTT.

V is TRBV7-3 and J is TRBJ2-2; 12 bases map to TRBD2. The germline gives CDR1 SGHTA, CDR2 FQGTGA. The trim removed 1 base at V and 4 bases at J, leaving 13 bases unmatched. The CDR3 runs 20 residues. CDR3 sequence (DNA): TGTGCCAGCAGCTTAAGCGCCCCTAGCGGGAGGGCCGCGAGCACCGGGGAGCTGTTTTTT. This encodes CASSLSAPSGRAASTGELFF.